Each of the 8 T cell receptor beta chains below was sequenced from the same sample in a study of blood T cells in healthy people across ages. Using a J-beta primer mix together with a sample-barcoded 5' primer, a second PCR was run for roughly 7 to 12 cycles. One entry per CDR3 protein results from TCRdb running MiXCR on the 5' RACE reads. The sample records around 1,500,000 distinct CDR3 sequences, approximately 28% being singletons. The specimen was blood. Every receptor here comes from a woman in her 30s in good health.

This clonotype was picked up many times. This chain links TRBV29-1 with TRBJ1-1; D not resolved. V lost 4 bases and J 3 bases, leaving 6 bases between the germline ends. The CDR3 sequence is 11 residues long. Germline V CDR1 and CDR2: SQVTM, ANQGSEA. This CDR3 is CSVGGYTEAFF. The CDR3 nucleotides read TGCAGCGTTGGCGGATACACTGAAGCTTTCTTT.

In regard to this clonotype: This may be a read error, as it is one base from a much larger clone. The gene calls are TRBV6-5 and TRBJ2-1; possible D gene TRBD2, 5 bases. Trimming took 7 bases from V and 10 from J, leaving 20 bases between them. Germline V gives CDR1 MNHEY, CDR2 SVGAGI. The CDR3 has 14 residues. CDR3 loop: CASNRLAYPYEQFF. The CDR3 nucleotides read TGTGCCAGCAATAGGCTAGCCTACCCCTACGAGCAGTTCTTC.

The chain joins TRBV6-2 or TRBV6-3 to TRBJ2-1; 9 nucleotides agree with TRBD2. CDR3 length: 14 residues. The ends lost 10 bases at V and 2 bases at J; junction bases unmatched: 6. Germline V gene sequence: CDR1 MNHEY, CDR2 SVGEGT. The CDR3 DNA reads TGTGCCACCCTTAGCGGGGGACCCTACAATGAGCAGTTCTTC. Amino acids: CATLSGGPYNEQFF.

This clonotype was counted between two and nine times. The rearrangement uses TRBV7-8 and TRBJ2-4; D gene uncertain. From germline, CDR1 is SGHVS and CDR2 FQNEAQ. V gave up 2 bases and J gave up 0 bases, with 14 bases separating them. The CDR3 totals 17 residues. CDR3 sequence reads: CASSLSPRLLAKNIQYF. CDR3 nucleotides: TGTGCCAGCAGCTTATCCCCTAGGCTACTAGCCAAAAACATTCAGTACTTC.

Remarks on this clonotype: A read error is possible here, since a much larger clone lies one base away. This chain links TRBV2 with TRBJ2-7, with no clear D. V was trimmed by 7 bases and J by 7 bases, leaving 11 bases between them. There are 11 residues in the CDR3. Germline-derived CDR1 and CDR2 are SNHLY and FYNNEI. Here the CDR3 DNA reads TGTGCCAGCACCAGATACAATGAGCAGTACTTC. Translated, it gives CASTRYNEQYF.

The table lists this clonotype with many counts. The chain combines TRBV20-1 with TRBJ2-5; 14 nucleotides align to TRBD2. V shed 4 bases, J shed 4 bases, and the junction held 8 bases outside the gene matches. This CDR3 spans 16 amino acids. Germline-derived CDR1 and CDR2 are DFQATT and SNEGSKA (reference sequence). The chain's CDR3 is CSAIKTSGGAGETQYF. The CDR3 DNA reads as TGCAGTGCTATTAAGACTAGCGGGGGGGCCGGAGAGACCCAGTACTTC.

This clonotype was seen a few times. J is TRBJ1-4 and V is TRBV30; the match to TRBD1 covers 9 bases. V shed 5 bases, J shed 3 bases, and the junction held 1 base outside the gene matches. The CDR3 contains 13 residues. CDR1 and CDR2 (germline): GTSNPN, SVGIG (reference sequence). The CDR3 nucleotides read TGTGCCTGGTGGACAGGGGCTAATGAAAAACTGTTTTTT. The encoded protein is CAWWTGANEKLFF.

This clonotype has more than one count but fewer than ten. The rearrangement links TRBV2 to TRBJ1-2, with a possible D match to TRBD1 (5 bases). The CDR3 is 13 residues long. Trimming shortened V by 6 bases and J by 7 bases, and 15 bases separated the two germline ends. Germline V gene sequence: CDR1 SNHLY, CDR2 FYNNEI. CDR3 in DNA: TGTGCCAGCAGCGACAGACTCGACCCTGGCTACACCTTC. As protein: CASSDRLDPGYTF.